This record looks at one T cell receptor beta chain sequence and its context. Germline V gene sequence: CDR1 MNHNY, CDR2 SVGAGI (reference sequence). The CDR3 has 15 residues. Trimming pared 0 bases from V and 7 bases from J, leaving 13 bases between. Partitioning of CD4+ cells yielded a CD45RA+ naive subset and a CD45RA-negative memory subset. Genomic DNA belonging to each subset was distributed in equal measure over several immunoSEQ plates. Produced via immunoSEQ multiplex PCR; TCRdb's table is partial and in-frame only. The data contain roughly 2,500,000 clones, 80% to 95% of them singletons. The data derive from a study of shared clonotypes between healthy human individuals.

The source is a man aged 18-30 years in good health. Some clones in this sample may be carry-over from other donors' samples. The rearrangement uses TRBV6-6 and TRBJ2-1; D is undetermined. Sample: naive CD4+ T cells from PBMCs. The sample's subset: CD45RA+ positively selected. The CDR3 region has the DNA TGTGCCAGCAGTTACTCCCAACCCCTTAAAAATGAGCAGTTCTTC. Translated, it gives CASSYSQPLKNEQFF.